These T cell receptor beta chains were read from a single sample in a study of T-cell reconstitution after alpha-beta-depleted transplantation in children. TCRdb re-derived calls from the PCR reads in MiXCR, one entry per CDR3 protein. The sample has some 520,000 distinct CDR3 sequences, roughly 33% seen once. Sequencing used PBMCs from the stem cell graft donor, obtained from the stem cell graft. The receptors derive from a human donor who donated a stem cell graft to a child with aplastic anemia. Both conserved end residues are part of each CDR3. D genes are given only for firm matches. Rows give clone size only sometimes, using once, few, many, or a class for an expanded clone.

clone_size	v_call	j_call	d_call	cdr3_length	cdr3_aa	cdr3_nt
few	TRBV5-6	TRBJ1-1	NA	13	CASSLTSRTEAFF	TGTGCCAGCAGCTTAACTTCTAGGACTGAAGCTTTCTTT
NA	TRBV7-2	TRBJ2-4	TRBD2	15	CASSSSSGSGNIQYF	TGTGCCAGCAGCTCATCTAGCGGGAGCGGAAACATTCAGTACTTC
NA	TRBV5-6	TRBJ1-4	NA	16	CASSLKSPATNEKLFF	TGTGCCAGCAGCTTGAAAAGTCCAGCAACTAATGAAAAACTGTTTTTT
NA	TRBV14	TRBJ1-1	NA	13	CASSQVRQPEAFF	TGTGCCAGCAGCCAAGTTAGACAACCAGAAGCTTTCTTT
NA	TRBV7-2	TRBJ2-2	NA	15	CASSNGVPDTGELFF	TGTGCCAGCAGCAACGGGGTCCCTGACACCGGGGAGCTGTTTTTT
few	TRBV7-8	TRBJ1-1	NA	14	CASSLGLSQPEAFF	TGTGCCAGCAGCTTAGGTCTGTCCCAGCCTGAAGCTTTCTTT
NA	TRBV6-2/TRBV6-3	TRBJ2-1	TRBD2	16	CASRYQLAGYEDKEFF	TGTGCCAGCAGATATCAACTAGCGGGATATGAGGACAAGGAGTTCTTC
NA	TRBV5-1	TRBJ2-3	TRBD2	15	CASSLGSGSADTQYF	TGCGCCAGCAGCTTGGGCAGCGGGAGTGCGGATACGCAGTATTTT
NA	TRBV9	TRBJ1-4	NA	15	CASSPHGGLNEKLFF	TGTGCCAGCAGCCCCCACGGAGGCCTTAATGAAAAACTGTTTTTT
few	TRBV29-1	TRBJ2-2	NA	14	CSVGARANTGELFF	TGCAGCGTTGGCGCCAGAGCGAACACCGGGGAGCTGTTTTTT
few	TRBV4-2	TRBJ2-2	TRBD2	18	CASSLLGLAGGDTGELFF	TGTGCCAGCAGCCTCCTGGGACTAGCGGGAGGAGACACCGGGGAGCTGTTTTTT
few	TRBV4-3	TRBJ2-2	TRBD2	16	CASSQLAGGPTGELFF	TGCGCCAGCAGCCAGCTAGCGGGAGGCCCCACCGGGGAGCTGTTTTTT
NA	TRBV7-2	TRBJ2-2	TRBD2	17	CASSLITSTGGPGELFF	TGTGCCAGCAGCTTAATCACGTCTACGGGAGGGCCCGGGGAGCTGTTTTTT
NA	TRBV12-3/TRBV12-4	TRBJ2-6	NA	15	CASRPGQYRANVLTF	TGTGCCAGCAGGCCCGGACAGTATCGGGCCAACGTCCTGACTTTC
few	TRBV27	TRBJ2-7	TRBD1	15	CASSVLGQGDYEQYF	TGTGCCAGCAGTGTTCTGGGACAGGGTGACTACGAGCAGTACTTC
few	TRBV12-3/TRBV12-4	TRBJ2-3	NA	13	CASSRYGTDTQYF	TGTGCCAGCAGTCGCTATGGCACAGATACGCAGTATTTT
NA	TRBV12-3/TRBV12-4	TRBJ2-6	TRBD1	18	CASSPQGAPSSGANVLTF	TGTGCCAGCAGTCCACAGGGGGCCCCGAGCTCTGGGGCCAACGTCCTGACTTTC
NA	TRBV2	TRBJ2-5	NA	14	CASSVGLKRETQYF	TGTGCCAGCAGTGTAGGCTTAAAAAGGGAGACCCAGTACTTC
few	TRBV15	TRBJ1-5	TRBD1	13	CATRGTGGQPQHF	TGTGCCACCAGGGGGACAGGGGGTCAGCCCCAGCATTTT
NA	TRBV9	TRBJ2-1	TRBD2	17	CASSVGGGTSGINEQFF	TGTGCCAGCAGCGTAGGGGGGGGGACTAGCGGGATCAATGAGCAGTTCTTC
NA	TRBV28	TRBJ1-2	NA	14	CASSLFTGGGGYTF	TGTGCCAGCAGTTTATTTACAGGCGGTGGGGGCTACACCTTC
few	TRBV19	TRBJ1-4	NA	14	CASSGGTFPEKLFF	TGTGCCAGTAGTGGGGGGACCTTCCCTGAAAAACTGTTTTTT
many	TRBV7-7	TRBJ1-1	NA	13	CASSRDSNTEAFF	TGTGCCAGCAGTCGGGACTCGAACACTGAAGCTTTCTTT
NA	TRBV20-1	TRBJ2-7	NA	13	CSATGVDSYEQYF	TGCAGTGCTACGGGGGTAGACTCCTACGAGCAGTACTTC
NA	TRBV19	TRBJ1-1	NA	13	CASREQGGTEAFF	TGTGCCAGTAGAGAACAGGGAGGGACTGAAGCTTTCTTT
NA	TRBV28	TRBJ2-1	TRBD2	13	CASILAGADEQFF	TGTGCCAGCATACTAGCGGGGGCAGATGAGCAGTTCTTC
few	TRBV29-1	TRBJ2-3	TRBD2	15	CSVGGSGSWADTQYF	TGCAGCGTTGGTGGGAGCGGGAGCTGGGCAGATACGCAGTATTTT
NA	TRBV6-1	TRBJ1-1	NA	14	CASAREGPSAEAFF	TGTGCCAGCGCTCGGGAGGGTCCGTCGGCTGAAGCTTTCTTT
NA	TRBV28	TRBJ2-2	NA	14	CASLFSGVTGELFF	TGTGCCAGCCTTTTCTCGGGAGTAACTGGGGAGCTGTTTTTT
NA	TRBV7-9	TRBJ2-1	TRBD2	16	CASSILLAGGPGEQFF	TGTGCCAGCAGCATCCTACTAGCGGGAGGGCCCGGGGAGCAGTTCTTC
NA	TRBV10-3	TRBJ2-3	TRBD2	17	CAISRSIAGGVSDTQYF	TGTGCCATCAGTAGAAGTATAGCGGGAGGGGTATCCGATACGCAGTATTTT
few	TRBV29-1	TRBJ2-7	TRBD2	12	CSVGGSSYEQYF	TGCAGCGTTGGCGGGAGCTCCTACGAGCAGTACTTC
NA	TRBV12-3/TRBV12-4	TRBJ2-1	TRBD2	16	CASSPPTAGKNNEQFF	TGTGCCAGCAGCCCGCCCACAGCGGGGAAAAACAATGAGCAGTTCTTC
few	TRBV20-1	TRBJ1-2	NA	13	CSARQVFNYGYTF	TGCAGTGCTAGGCAGGTCTTTAACTATGGCTACACCTTC
NA	TRBV20-1	TRBJ1-4	TRBD1	13	CSARGTGNEKLFF	TGCAGTGCTAGAGGGACAGGAAACGAAAAACTGTTTTTT
few	TRBV7-9	TRBJ1-5	NA	14	CASSPHAGNQPQHF	TGTGCCAGCAGCCCTCATGCGGGCAATCAGCCCCAGCATTTT
few	TRBV6-1	TRBJ1-4	TRBD1	14	CASSPGQFNEKLFF	TGTGCCAGCAGCCCGGGACAGTTTAATGAAAAACTGTTTTTT
NA	TRBV25-1	TRBJ1-1	TRBD1	17	CASSGHLSGQTNTEAFF	TGTGCCAGCAGTGGACACCTATCGGGACAGACGAACACTGAAGCTTTCTTT
NA	TRBV7-2	TRBJ2-7	NA	13	CASSVGQPKGQYF	TGTGCCAGCAGCGTCGGACAGCCAAAGGGGCAGTACTTC
NA	TRBV28	TRBJ1-5	NA	13	CASSFSGTQPQHF	TGTGCCAGCAGTTTCTCGGGGACTCAGCCCCAGCATTTT
NA	TRBV7-2	TRBJ1-1	NA	13	CATCSTMNTEAFF	TGTGCCACCTGCTCGACGATGAACACTGAAGCTTTCTTT
NA	TRBV15	TRBJ2-5	NA	15	CATSRDRYPGETQYF	TGTGCCACCAGCAGAGATCGGTACCCGGGGGAGACCCAGTACTTC
NA	TRBV4-3	TRBJ2-2	NA	14	CASSTRTRTGELFF	TGCGCCAGCAGCACACGGACTCGCACCGGGGAGCTGTTTTTT
NA	TRBV28	TRBJ2-7	NA	14	CASSAPGQSYEQYF	TGTGCCAGCAGTGCGCCGGGACAATCCTACGAGCAGTACTTC
few	TRBV2	TRBJ2-2	NA	15	CASSDSGDYAGELFF	TGTGCCAGCAGTGATTCGGGGGATTACGCCGGGGAGCTGTTTTTT
NA	TRBV6-5	TRBJ2-7	TRBD1	13	CASRYRDSYEQYF	TGTGCCAGCAGGTACCGGGACAGCTACGAGCAGTACTTC